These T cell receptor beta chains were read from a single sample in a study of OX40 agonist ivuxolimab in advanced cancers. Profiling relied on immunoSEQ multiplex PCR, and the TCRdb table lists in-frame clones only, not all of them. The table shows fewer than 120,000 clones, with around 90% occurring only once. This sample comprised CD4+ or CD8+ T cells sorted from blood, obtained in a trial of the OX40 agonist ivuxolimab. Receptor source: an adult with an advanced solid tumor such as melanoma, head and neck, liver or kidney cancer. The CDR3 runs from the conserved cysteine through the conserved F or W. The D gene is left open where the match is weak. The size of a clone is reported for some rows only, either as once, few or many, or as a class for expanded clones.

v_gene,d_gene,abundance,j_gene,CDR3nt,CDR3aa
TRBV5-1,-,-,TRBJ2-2,TGCGCCAGCAGCCTCACTTATACAGGGAGAAACACCGGGGAGCTGTTTTTT,CASSLTYTGRNTGELFF
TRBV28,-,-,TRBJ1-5,TGTGCCAGCATTTTAGGGAGAACTCAGCCCCAGCATTTT,CASILGRTQPQHF
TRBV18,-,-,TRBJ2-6,TGTGCCAGCTCACGGTCCTCTGGGGCCAACGTCCTGACTTTC,CASSRSSGANVLTF
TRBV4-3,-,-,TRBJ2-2,TGCGCCAGCAGCCAAGAACAGCACAGCCCCACCGGGGAGCTGTTTTTT,CASSQEQHSPTGELFF
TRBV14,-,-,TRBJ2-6,TGTGCCAGCAGCCCGGACGGGACTGGGGCCAACGTCCTGACTTTC,CASSPDGTGANVLTF
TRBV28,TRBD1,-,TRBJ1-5,TGTGCCAGCAGTTCCTCCGGGACAGGGGGGTTGGATCAGCCCCAGCATTTT,CASSSSGTGGLDQPQHF
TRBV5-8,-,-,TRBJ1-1,TGTGCCAGCAGCGTCAGAGGGAGGAACACTGAAGCTTTCTTT,CASSVRGRNTEAFF
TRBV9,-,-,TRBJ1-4,TGTGCCAGCAGCGTAGCTACGGGGACAAATGAAAAACTGTTTTTT,CASSVATGTNEKLFF
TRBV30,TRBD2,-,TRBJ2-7,TGTGCCTGGGGGAGGGGTAGCGGGATTGGTTACGAGCAGTACTTC,CAWGRGSGIGYEQYF
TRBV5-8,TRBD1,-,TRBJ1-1,TGTGCCAGCAGCCCGACAGGGGGGAACACTGAAGCTTTCTTT,CASSPTGGNTEAFF
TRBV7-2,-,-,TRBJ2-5,TGTGCCAGCAGCTTAGCCGGGGACACTCCCTTGGAGACCCAGTACTTC,CASSLAGDTPLETQYF
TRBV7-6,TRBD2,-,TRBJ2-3,TGTGCCAGCAGCCTCCTGGGGGGAGCGGGAGGGAGCACAGATACGCAGTATTTT,CASSLLGGAGGSTDTQYF
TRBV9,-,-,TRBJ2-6,TGTGCCAGCAGCCTATGGGGGGGCCCTGGGGCCAACGTCCTGACTTTC,CASSLWGGPGANVLTF
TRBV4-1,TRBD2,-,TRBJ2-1,TGCGCCAGCACCGGGACTAGCGGATACAATGAGCAGTTCTTC,CASTGTSGYNEQFF
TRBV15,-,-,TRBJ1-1,TGTGCCACCAGCAGTTTGAACACTGAAGCTTTCTTT,CATSSLNTEAFF
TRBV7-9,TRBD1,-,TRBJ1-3,TGTGCCAGCAGCTTAAACAGGGGGCCCATGTCTGGAAACACCATATATTTT,CASSLNRGPMSGNTIYF
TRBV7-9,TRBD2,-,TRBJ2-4,TGTGCCAGCAGCCCGAGAGCGGGAGATAAAAACATTCAGTACTTC,CASSPRAGDKNIQYF
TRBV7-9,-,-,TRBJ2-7,TGTGCCAGCAGCTTGGACGTCTCTCTCGGGGGTGAGCAGTACTTC,CASSLDVSLGGEQYF
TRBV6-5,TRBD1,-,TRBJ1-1,TGTGCCAGCAGACGCTCGATACAGGGGAATAGAGCTTTCTTT,CASRRSIQGNRAFF
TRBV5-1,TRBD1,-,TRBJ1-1,TGCGCCAGCAGCTTGGCCGGGACAGGGGGCATAACTGAAGCTTTCTTT,CASSLAGTGGITEAFF
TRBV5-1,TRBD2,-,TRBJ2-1,TGCGCCACCACGACTAGCGGGGGAGGCTACAATGAGCAGTTCTTC,CATTTSGGGYNEQFF
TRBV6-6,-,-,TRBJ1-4,TGTGCCAGCAGCCAGGTGGGGGGCTCCGAAAAACTGTTTTTT,CASSQVGGSEKLFF
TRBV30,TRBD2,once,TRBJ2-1,TGTGCCTGGAGTAGGGCGGGACTAGCGAGCAATGAGCAGTTCTTC,CAWSRAGLASNEQFF
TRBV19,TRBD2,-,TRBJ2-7,TGTGCCAGTAGTATATCGGGCGGGAGGGTCTACGAGCAGTACTTC,CASSISGGRVYEQYF
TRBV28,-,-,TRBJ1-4,TGTGCCAGCAGCCTTTACGTCGGACGCGGGGCGCGGGTTGAAAAACTGTTTTTT,CASSLYVGRGARVEKLFF
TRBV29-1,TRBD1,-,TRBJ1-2,TGCAGCGTTGAAGCGGACAGGGACGAGAACTATGGCTACACCTTC,CSVEADRDENYGYTF
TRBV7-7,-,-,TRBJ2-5,TGTGCTAGCAGCTTAGACTGGGGAGCTCTAGAGACCCAGTACTTC,CASSLDWGALETQYF
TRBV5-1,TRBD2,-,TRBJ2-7,TGCGCCAGCAGCTTGGGAGGCAGCGGGAGAGGAGGCGAGCAGTACTTC,CASSLGGSGRGGEQYF
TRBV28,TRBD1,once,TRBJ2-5,TGTGCCAGCACTGTTCTGGGACAGCACCAAGAGACCCAGTACTTC,CASTVLGQHQETQYF
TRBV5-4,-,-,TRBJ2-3,TGTGCCAGCAGCCCAACCCCAGATACGCAGTATTTT,CASSPTPDTQYF
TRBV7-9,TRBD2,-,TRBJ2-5,TGTGCCAGCAGCTTAGCCTATCTAGCGGGAGCAGAGACCCAGTACTTC,CASSLAYLAGAETQYF
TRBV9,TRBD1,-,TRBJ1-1,TGTGCCAGCAGCGTAGAATGGACAGGGAACACTGAAGCTTTCTTT,CASSVEWTGNTEAFF
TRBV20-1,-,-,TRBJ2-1,TGCAGTGCGGATAAGATAGGTGAGCAGTTCTTC,CSADKIGEQFF
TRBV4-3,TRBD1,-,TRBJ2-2,TGCGCCAGCAGCCATGTAATCTATAAGGGACAGGGAGGGAACGAGCTGTTTTTT,CASSHVIYKGQGGNELFF
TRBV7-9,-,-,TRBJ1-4,TGTGCCAGCATACCATCCGGGGGAACTAATGAAAAACTGTTTTTT,CASIPSGGTNEKLFF
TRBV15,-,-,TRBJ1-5,TGTGCCACCAGCAGAGATCTCAGGGTTGGCCAGCCCCAGCATTTT,CATSRDLRVGQPQHF
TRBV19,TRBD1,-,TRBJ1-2,TGTGCCAGTAGTGACCGGACAGGGAACTATGGCTACACCTTC,CASSDRTGNYGYTF
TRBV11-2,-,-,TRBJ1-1,TGTGCCAGCAGCCGTGGGCGGGAGAACACTGAAGCTTTCTTT,CASSRGRENTEAFF
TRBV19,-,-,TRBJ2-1,TGTGCCAGTAGTATCGGCGGGAACTCCTACAATGAGCAGTTCTTC,CASSIGGNSYNEQFF
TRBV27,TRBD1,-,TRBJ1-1,TGTGCCAGCAGTTTGGGGGACAGGGGGCGAGCTTTCTTT,CASSLGDRGRAFF
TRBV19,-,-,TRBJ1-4,TGTGCCAGTAGTCAGACCAGGGTATGGGATAATGAAAAACTGTTTTTT,CASSQTRVWDNEKLFF
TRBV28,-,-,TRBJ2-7,TGTGCCAGCAGTGGGTCGCCAGTTCGCTACGAGCAGTACTTC,CASSGSPVRYEQYF